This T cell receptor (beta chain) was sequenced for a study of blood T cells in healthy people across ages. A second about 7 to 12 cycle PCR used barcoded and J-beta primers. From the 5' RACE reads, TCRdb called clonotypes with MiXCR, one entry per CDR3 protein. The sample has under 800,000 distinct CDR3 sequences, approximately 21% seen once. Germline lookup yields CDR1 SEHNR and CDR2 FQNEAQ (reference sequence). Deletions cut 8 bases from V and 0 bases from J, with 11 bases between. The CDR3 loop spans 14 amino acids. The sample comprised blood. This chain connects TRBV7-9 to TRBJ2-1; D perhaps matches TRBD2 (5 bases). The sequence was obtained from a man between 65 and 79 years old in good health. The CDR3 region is CASQEVDSYNEQFF. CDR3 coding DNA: TGTGCCAGCCAGGAGGTAGACTCCTACAATGAGCAGTTCTTC. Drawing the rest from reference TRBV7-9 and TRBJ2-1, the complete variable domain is DTGVSQNPRHKITKRGQNVTFRCDPISEHNRLYWYRQTLGQGPEFLTYFQNEAQLEKSRLLSDRFSAERPKGSFSTLEIQRTEQGDSAMYLCASQEVDSYNEQFFGPGTRLTVL.